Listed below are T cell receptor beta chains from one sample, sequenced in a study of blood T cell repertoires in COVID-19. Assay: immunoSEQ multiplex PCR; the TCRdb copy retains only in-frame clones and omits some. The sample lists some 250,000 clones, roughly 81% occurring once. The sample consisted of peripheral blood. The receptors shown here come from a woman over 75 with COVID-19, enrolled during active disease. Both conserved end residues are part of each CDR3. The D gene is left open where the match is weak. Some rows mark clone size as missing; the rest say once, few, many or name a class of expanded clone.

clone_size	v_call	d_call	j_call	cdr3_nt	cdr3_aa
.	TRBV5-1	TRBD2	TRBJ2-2	TGCGCCAGCCGAGGGACTAGCGGGGGAATGAACACCGGGGAGCTGTTTTTT	CASRGTSGGMNTGELFF
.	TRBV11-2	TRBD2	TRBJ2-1	TGTGCCAGCAGCTCCCCCCTAGGCGGGAGTAGGGATGAGCAGTTCTTC	CASSSPLGGSRDEQFF
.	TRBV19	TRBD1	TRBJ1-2	TGTGCCAGTAGTTCAGGGGGTATTTCGCCGTCGCTGTATGGCTACACCTTC	CASSSGGISPSLYGYTF
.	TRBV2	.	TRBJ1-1	TGTGCCAGCATAGAGGACACTGAAGCTTTCTTT	CASIEDTEAFF
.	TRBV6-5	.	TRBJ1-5	TGTGCCAGCAATAATTATCAGCCCCAGCATTTT	CASNNYQPQHF
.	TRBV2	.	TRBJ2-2	TGTGCCAGCAACGTACAGGTATCCGGGGAGCTGTTTTTT	CASNVQVSGELFF
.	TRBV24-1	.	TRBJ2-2	TGTGCCACCAGTGACCCCGGGACGGGGGACACCGGGGAGCTGTTTTTT	CATSDPGTGDTGELFF
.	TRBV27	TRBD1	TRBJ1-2	TGTGCCAGCACGTGGACAGGGGAGGGGGGGGCCTATGGCTACACCTTC	CASTWTGEGGAYGYTF
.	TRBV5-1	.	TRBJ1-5	TGCGCCAGCAGCTTGAGGGGTAATCAGCCCCAGCATTTT	CASSLRGNQPQHF
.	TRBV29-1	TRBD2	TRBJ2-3	TGCAGCGTTGGGGGACTAGCGGGGGCTAGCACAGATACGCAGTATTTT	CSVGGLAGASTDTQYF
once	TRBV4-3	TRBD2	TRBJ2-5	TGCGCCAGCAGCCAAGACACAGCGGGGGAGACCCAGTACTTC	CASSQDTAGETQYF
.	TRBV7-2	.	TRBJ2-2	TGTGCCAGCAGCTTGAGCGGGGAGCTGTTTTTT	CASSLSGELFF
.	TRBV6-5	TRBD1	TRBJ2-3	TGTGCCAGCAGATCAGGGGGTGTCACAGATACGCAGTATTTT	CASRSGGVTDTQYF
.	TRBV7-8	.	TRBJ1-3	TGTGCCAGCAGCCTGACAGGCTCTGGAAACACCATATATTTT	CASSLTGSGNTIYF
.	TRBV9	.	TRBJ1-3	TGTGCCAGCAGCGTTGGAGTCTCCTCTGGAAACACCATATATTTT	CASSVGVSSGNTIYF
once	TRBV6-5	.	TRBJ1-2	TGTGCCAGCAGTTACTCGATTCCGGGATCCAAGAATGGCTACACCTTC	CASSYSIPGSKNGYTF
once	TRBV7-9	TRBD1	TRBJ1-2	TGTGCCAGCAGCGCGGGACAGATGAACTATGGCTACACCTTC	CASSAGQMNYGYTF
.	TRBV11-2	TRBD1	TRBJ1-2	TGTGCCAGCAGCTCCTTCGGGACAGGGGTGGGAGGCTACACCTTC	CASSSFGTGVGGYTF
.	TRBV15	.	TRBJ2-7	TGTGCCACCAGCAGAACCGATTCGGGGGTCTCCTACGAGCAGTACTTC	CATSRTDSGVSYEQYF
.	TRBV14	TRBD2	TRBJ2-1	TGTGCCAGCAGCCAAGGCCAGCGGGGCCTCAGTGAGCAGTTCTTC	CASSQGQRGLSEQFF
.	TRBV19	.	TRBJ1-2	TGTGCCAGTAGTAGCCGGGTTGGCTACACCTTC	CASSSRVGYTF
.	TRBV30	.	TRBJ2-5	TGTGCCTGGAGAATGGGGCGCAGAGAGACCCAGTACTTC	CAWRMGRRETQYF
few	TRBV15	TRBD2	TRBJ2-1	TGTGCCACCAGCAGTCCCGGACTAGCGGGAGGGCCTGGCTACAATGAGCAGTTCTTC	CATSSPGLAGGPGYNEQFF
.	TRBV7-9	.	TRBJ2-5	TGTGCCAGCAGTTTTGAAGAGGAGACCCAGTACTTC	CASSFEEETQYF
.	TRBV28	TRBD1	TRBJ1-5	TGTGCCAGCACCCCCAGGGGCCAGGGGGATTATCAGCCCCAGCATTTT	CASTPRGQGDYQPQHF
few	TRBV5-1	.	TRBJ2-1	TGCGCCAGCAGCTTGGGACTAGTTGCTGGCAATGAGCAGTTCTTC	CASSLGLVAGNEQFF
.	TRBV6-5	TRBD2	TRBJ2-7	TGTGCCAGCAGTTCCCCGGGGGGGAGAAGTCGGGAGCAGTACTTC	CASSSPGGRSREQYF
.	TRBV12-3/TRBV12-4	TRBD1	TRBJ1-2	TGTGCCAGCAGTTTGGGGACAGACCAGGGGGCTAACTTC	CASSLGTDQGANF
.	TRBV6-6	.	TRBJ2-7	TGTGCCAGCAACCCATTCCAGGGTTTAGAGCAGTACTTC	CASNPFQGLEQYF
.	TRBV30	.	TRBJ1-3	TGTGCCTGGAGTGTAACACAGTCTTTATCTGGAAACACCATATATTTT	CAWSVTQSLSGNTIYF
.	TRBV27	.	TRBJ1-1	TGTGCCAGCACCACGGGCAGGGGAAACACTGAAGCTTTCTTT	CASTTGRGNTEAFF
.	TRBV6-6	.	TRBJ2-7	TGTGCCAGCAAGGTGGCGGGGACCTACGAGCAGTACTTC	CASKVAGTYEQYF
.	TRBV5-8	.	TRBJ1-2	TGTGCCAGCAGCAAAGGGGAAATGCGGGGCTACACCTTC	CASSKGEMRGYTF
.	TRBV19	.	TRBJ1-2	TGTGCCAGCTCGTACCCAGTTCGCTATGGCTACACCTTC	CASSYPVRYGYTF
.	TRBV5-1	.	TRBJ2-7	TGCGCCAGCAGCTCCCGCCCAGGGATGAGTCTCTACGAGCAGTACTTC	CASSSRPGMSLYEQYF
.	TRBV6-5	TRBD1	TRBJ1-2	TGTGCCAGCAGTTACGCGACAGGGGGCTACACCTTC	CASSYATGGYTF
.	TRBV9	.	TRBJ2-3	TGTGCCAGCAGCGTAGGAGGGGATACGCAGTATTTT	CASSVGGDTQYF
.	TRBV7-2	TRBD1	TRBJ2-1	TGTGCCAGCAGCTACCGGGACAGGGAGAGCAATGAGCAGTTCTTC	CASSYRDRESNEQFF
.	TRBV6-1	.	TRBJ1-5	TGTGCCAGCAGCCCGGACTTAAAGCCCCAGCATTTT	CASSPDLKPQHF
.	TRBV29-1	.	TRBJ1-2	TGCAGCGTTGAAGGAACGGACTATGGCTACACCTTC	CSVEGTDYGYTF
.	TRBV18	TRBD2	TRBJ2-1	TGTGCCAGCTCTCTAGCGGAGGCTTACAATGAGCAGTTCTTC	CASSLAEAYNEQFF
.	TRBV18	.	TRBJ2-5	TGTGCCAGCTCACCACCTCCCGTTGGCGAGACCCAGTACTTC	CASSPPPVGETQYF
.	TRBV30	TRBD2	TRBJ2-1	TGTGCCTGGAGTTCGCGGACTAGCGGACTCAATGAGCAGTTCTTC	CAWSSRTSGLNEQFF
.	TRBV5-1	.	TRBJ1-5	TGCGCCAGCAGCTTGGGTGGTTCGGGTCAGCCCCAGCATTTT	CASSLGGSGQPQHF
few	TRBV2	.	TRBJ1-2	TGTGCCAGCATCCTTTGGAGGGAGTCGGAGTATGGCTACACCTTC	CASILWRESEYGYTF
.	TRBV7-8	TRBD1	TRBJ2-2	TGTGCCAGCAGCCTTACTCCAGGGGGCTTCACCGGGGAGCTGTTTTTT	CASSLTPGGFTGELFF
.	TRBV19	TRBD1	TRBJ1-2	TGTGCCAGTAGTGTTGACAGGGGGACTCTCTATGGCTACACCTTC	CASSVDRGTLYGYTF
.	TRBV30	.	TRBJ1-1	TGTGCCTGGAGCCATATACTAGCAGGGCCCCAAAAGACTTTCTTT	CAWSHILAGPQKTFF
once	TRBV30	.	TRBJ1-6	TGTGCCTGGAGTGTACAGGGTTGGACACCCCTCCACTTT	CAWSVQGWTPLHF
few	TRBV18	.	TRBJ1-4	TGTGCCAGCTCACCACGGCAGGGTGAAAAACTGTTTTTT	CASSPRQGEKLFF
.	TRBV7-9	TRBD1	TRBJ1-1	TGTGCCAGCAGCTTAGTGGATCGGGAGGATTTAACAGGGGGAACTGAAGCTTTCTTT	CASSLVDREDLTGGTEAFF
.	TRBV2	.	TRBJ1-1	TGTGCCAGCACTATCATGAACACTGAAGCTTTCTTT	CASTIMNTEAFF
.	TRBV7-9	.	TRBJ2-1	TGTGCCAGCAGCTCAAGACAGTACAATGAGCAGTTCTTC	CASSSRQYNEQFF
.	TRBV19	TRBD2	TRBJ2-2	TGTGCCAGTAATGGAGGGCTAGCGGGAGTGGTTGCCGGGGAGCTGTTTTTT	CASNGGLAGVVAGELFF
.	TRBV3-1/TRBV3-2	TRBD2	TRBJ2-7	TGTGCCAGCAGCCAGAGGACTAGCGGGAGAGGCGAGCAGTACTTC	CASSQRTSGRGEQYF
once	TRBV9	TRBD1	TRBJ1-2	TGTGCCAGCAGCACCAGGACAGGGGGTAACTATGGCTACACCTTC	CASSTRTGGNYGYTF
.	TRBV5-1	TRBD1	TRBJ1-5	TGCGCCAGCAGCCCGGGACAGGGTGAGAATCAGCCCCAGCATTTT	CASSPGQGENQPQHF
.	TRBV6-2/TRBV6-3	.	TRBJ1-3	TGTGCCAGCAGTTACCGCGCCCCCGGGTTAAGCTCTGGAAACACCATATATTTT	CASSYRAPGLSSGNTIYF
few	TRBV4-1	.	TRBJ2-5	TGCGCCAGCAGCCAAGAGGCCACGGGGGGCTGGTTAGAGACCCAGTACTTC	CASSQEATGGWLETQYF
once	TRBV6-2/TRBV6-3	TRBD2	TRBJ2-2	TGTGCCAGCAGTTACTCGAGGGGACTAGCGGACACCGGGGAGCTGTTTTTT	CASSYSRGLADTGELFF